These 5 T cell receptor beta chains were sequenced from one sample in a study of regulatory T cells. Notes on the study in general: Hydrophobic residues at CDR3 positions 6 and 7 were enriched in conventional CD4+ T cells of CD3G-deficient patients.

The primer mix had 52 TRBV and 13 TRBJ primers. TCRdb's copy holds only in-frame clones and misses some; the assay was immunoSEQ multiplex PCR. The sample lists some 23,000 clones; over 75% were seen once. These receptors' targets are unknown. The sample was conventional CD4+ T cells sorted from blood. The source of these receptors is a child under 18 with CD3G deficiency.

The chain is built from TRBV6-1 and TRBJ2-1; 8 bases map to TRBD2. The junction had 9 bases not matched to a gene; V was cut back by 7 bases and J by 7 bases. Germline loops: CDR1 MNHNS, CDR2 SASEGT. There are 14 residues in the CDR3. This chain's CDR3 is CASTGLARRNEQFF. DNA of the CDR3: TGTGCCAGCACCGGACTAGCCCGAAGAAATGAGCAGTTCTTC.

The chain joins TRBV5-1 to TRBJ1-1; D possibly corresponds to TRBD1 (5 bases). Between the trimmed V and J ends, which lost 5 bases and 2 bases, there was a span of 10 bases. CDR1 and CDR2 from the germline V gene are SGHRS and YFSETQ. CDR3 length equals 13 residues. CDR3 sequence: CASRQGSNTEAFF. Here the CDR3 DNA reads TGCGCCAGCAGGCAGGGCAGCAACACTGAAGCTTTCTTT.

On this clone: The same CDR3 can be traced to other DNA sequences in this sample. The chain combines TRBV28 with TRBJ2-3; 7 bases match TRBD2. The germline V gene encodes CDR1 MDHEN and CDR2 SYDVKM. Trimming removed 3 bases from V and 1 base from J; junction bases left unmatched: 1. The CDR3 is made up of 14 amino acids. The CDR3 loop is CASSLAGGTDTQYF. CDR3 bases: TGTGCCAGCAGTTTGGCGGGGGGCACAGATACGCAGTATTTT. The whole variable domain, remainder taken from reference TRBV28 and TRBJ2-3, is DVKVTQSSRYLVKRTGEKVFLECVQDMDHENMFWYRQDPGLGLRLIYFSYDVKMKEKGDIPEGYSVSREKKERFSLILESASTNQTSMYLCASSLAGGTDTQYFGPGTRLTVL.

The chain joins TRBV11-2 to TRBJ1-1; no firm D call. The CDR3 is 13 residues long. V lost 5 bases, J lost 3 bases, and 10 bases lay in between. Germline values: CDR1 SGHAT, CDR2 FQNNGV. The CDR3 loop is CASSLGPYTEAFF. Written as DNA, the CDR3 is TGTGCCAGCAGCCTTGGACCGTACACTGAAGCTTTCTTT.

The chain employs TRBV7-9 and TRBJ2-1, with D possibly called TRBD1 or TRBD2 (7 bases each). The CDR3 loop spans 15 amino acids. Trimming took off 5 bases at V and 8 bases at J, with 19 bases between the two ends. CDR1 is SEHNR and CDR2 is FQNEAQ in the germline V gene (reference sequence). The CDR3 region is CASSPNRGGGHEQFF. The CDR3 DNA reads TGTGCCAGCAGCCCCAACAGGGGAGGGGGTCATGAGCAGTTCTTC. The variable domain in full, with the rest retrieved from reference TRBV7-9 and TRBJ2-1, is DTGVSQNPRHKITKRGQNVTFRCDPISEHNRLYWYRQTLGQGPEFLTYFQNEAQLEKSRLLSDRFSAERPKGSFSTLEIQRTEQGDSAMYLCASSPNRGGGHEQFFGPGTRLTVL.